This T cell receptor (beta chain) was observed in a study of shared clonotypes between healthy human individuals. The sorted-subset replicate PCRs were given about 210 ng DNA, which is roughly 30,000 T cell genomes. Assay: immunoSEQ multiplex PCR; the TCRdb copy retains only in-frame clones and omits some. The profile shows a few hundred thousand clones, nearly 97% of them singletons. Trimming took off 5 bases at V and 3 bases at J, with 15 bases between the two ends. Per the germline V gene, CDR1 is SEHNR and CDR2 is FQNEAQ (reference sequence). This CDR3 region has 15 residues. Cells designated naive CD8 were CD45RO-negative and were positively selected for CCR7, with terminally differentiated effector memory CD45RA+ cells excluded.

Sequencing was done on a sample of naive CD8+ T cells sorted from blood. This receptor was obtained from a woman in her twenties or thirties in good health. V is TRBV7-9 and J is TRBJ2-3; D unclear. The CDR3 reads CASSPSNGGTDTQYF. As DNA, the CDR3 is TGTGCCAGCAGCCCCTCTAATGGTGGGACAGATACGCAGTATTTT.